A selection of T cell receptor beta chains follows, all from one sample in a study of blood T cell repertoires in COVID-19. The protocol was immunoSEQ multiplex PCR, while the TCRdb copy is restricted to in-frame clones and leaves out a portion. Seen here are 250,000 to 300,000 clones, around nine tenths observed once, and the top ten hold about 0.99%. The sequenced sample was peripheral blood. These receptors were obtained from a woman aged 40-49 years who had recovered from COVID-19. CDR3s include the opening cysteine and the closing phenylalanine or tryptophan. The D gene is left open where the match is weak. Not all rows give a size; the values are once, few, many and, for expanded clones, a class.

V	J	size	D	DNA	CDR3
TRBV14	TRBJ1-2	NA	TRBD1	TGTGCCAGCAGTCATGACAGGGCCCCCTATGGCTACACCTTC	CASSHDRAPYGYTF
TRBV12-3/TRBV12-4	TRBJ2-7	NA	NA	TGTGCCAGCAGTTTAACCCGACCCGGGGAGCAGTACTTC	CASSLTRPGEQYF
TRBV30	TRBJ1-2	NA	NA	TGTGCCTGGAGTGTACGAGGAGATGGCTACACCTTC	CAWSVRGDGYTF
TRBV7-3	TRBJ2-3	NA	NA	TGTGCCAGCAGCCCCGGCGGGGTCACAGATACGCAGTATTTT	CASSPGGVTDTQYF
TRBV12-5	TRBJ2-2	NA	TRBD2	TGTGCTAGTGGTTTGGGGCAGTCCCAAGCGGGGACCGGGGAGCTGTTTTTT	CASGLGQSQAGTGELFF
TRBV7-2	TRBJ2-1	NA	NA	TGTGCCAGCAGCTTGCTAGGTCGAGGCAATGAGCAGTTCTTC	CASSLLGRGNEQFF
TRBV28	TRBJ1-2	NA	TRBD1	TGTGCCAGCAGCACCGGACAGGGGGACTATGGCTACACCTTC	CASSTGQGDYGYTF
TRBV29-1	TRBJ2-1	NA	NA	TGCAGCGTTGAAGGTAGCGAAAGCTCCTACAATGAGCAGTTCTTC	CSVEGSESSYNEQFF
TRBV3-1/TRBV3-2	TRBJ2-3	NA	TRBD1	TGTGCCAGCACCCCGACAGGGCGCACAGATACGCAGTATTTT	CASTPTGRTDTQYF
TRBV7-2	TRBJ2-2	NA	TRBD2	TGTGCCAGCAGCCCCGTAACGGGACTACCCCAGGGCGGGGAGCTGTTTTTT	CASSPVTGLPQGGELFF
TRBV12-3/TRBV12-4	TRBJ2-1	NA	NA	TGTGCCAGCAGGGATAGACACAACAATGAGCAGTTCTTC	CASRDRHNNEQFF
TRBV5-5	TRBJ1-2	NA	TRBD1	TGTGCCAGCAGAAGACCGGGACAGAGTTATGGCTACACCTTC	CASRRPGQSYGYTF
TRBV11-2	TRBJ2-3	NA	TRBD2	TGTGCCAGCAGCCCGGGGACTATGCGGGCAGATACGCAGTATTTT	CASSPGTMRADTQYF
TRBV15	TRBJ2-1	NA	NA	TGTGCCACCTCCCGAGGTGGCTCCTACAATGAGCAGTTCTTC	CATSRGGSYNEQFF
TRBV5-6	TRBJ1-2	NA	NA	TGTGCCAGCAGCTTTCGGGATGGCTACACCTTC	CASSFRDGYTF
TRBV6-6	TRBJ2-7	NA	TRBD1	TGTGCCAGCATGTGGGACAGGCAGAGATACGAGCAGTACTTC	CASMWDRQRYEQYF
TRBV4-1	TRBJ2-1	NA	NA	TGCGCCAGCACCCGACTCGGGTCCAATGAGCAGTTCTTC	CASTRLGSNEQFF
TRBV4-1	TRBJ1-4	NA	NA	TGCGCCAGCAGCCATGGCGACAGCCGAAATGAAAAACTGTTTTTT	CASSHGDSRNEKLFF
TRBV15	TRBJ1-1	NA	NA	TGTGCCACCAGCAGGGAGCTGGCCATGAACACTGAAGCTTTCTTT	CATSRELAMNTEAFF
TRBV5-1	TRBJ2-6	few	NA	TGCGCCAGCAGCTTGGAAGGGGGGCCCTCACAGGGGCACCACTCTGGGGCCAACGTCCTGACTTTC	CASSLEGGPSQGHHSGANVLTF
TRBV7-8	TRBJ1-5	NA	NA	TGTGCCAGCAGCGCCCCCGTGGGGCAGGCCCAGCATTTT	CASSAPVGQAQHF
TRBV4-1	TRBJ1-5	NA	NA	TGCGCCAGCAGCCAAGAGGGGAGGGTGGGCAATCAGCCCCAGCATTTT	CASSQEGRVGNQPQHF
TRBV18	TRBJ2-7	NA	TRBD1	TGTGCCAGCTCACCACCGACAGGGGGCTACGAGCAGTACTTC	CASSPPTGGYEQYF
TRBV6-5	TRBJ1-4	NA	TRBD1	TGTGCCAGCCGCCGACAGGGACCATATGAAAAACTGTTTTTT	CASRRQGPYEKLFF
TRBV5-4	TRBJ2-7	NA	TRBD2	TGTGCCAGCAGCTTGGCCGGGGGGAGAGGGCAGTACTTC	CASSLAGGRGQYF
TRBV23-1	TRBJ2-2	NA	TRBD2	TGCGCCAGCACCGCCGGGTGGGGACTAGGGATTAACACCGGGGAGCTGTTTTTT	CASTAGWGLGINTGELFF
TRBV28	TRBJ1-1	once	NA	TGTGCCAGCAGTTTGGCGGGGATCACTGAAGCTTTCTTT	CASSLAGITEAFF
TRBV12-3/TRBV12-4	TRBJ1-1	NA	NA	TGTGCCAGCAGCTGGGGGCCTGAAGCTTTCTTT	CASSWGPEAFF
TRBV5-6	TRBJ2-7	NA	NA	TGTGCCAGCAGCTTGGAACACTACGAGCAGTACTTC	CASSLEHYEQYF
TRBV27	TRBJ1-1	NA	NA	TGTGCCAGCAGTTTATCCCCGGGCGGGGGCACTGAAGCTTTCTTT	CASSLSPGGGTEAFF
TRBV5-4	TRBJ2-1	NA	TRBD2	TGTGCCAGCAGCCCTTGGACTAGCGGGAGTGGGCAGTTCTTC	CASSPWTSGSGQFF
TRBV7-2	TRBJ2-1	few	TRBD2	TGTGCCAGCAGCTTATCTTCGGGAGGCCCGATGGAGCAGTTCTTC	CASSLSSGGPMEQFF
TRBV24-1	TRBJ2-7	NA	TRBD2	TGTGCCACCAGCCGGGGGGTTTCCTACGAGCAGTACTTC	CATSRGVSYEQYF
TRBV7-9	TRBJ2-1	NA	TRBD2	TGTGCCAGCAGACCGGGGACTAGCGGGACTGAGCAGTTCTTC	CASRPGTSGTEQFF
TRBV6-2/TRBV6-3	TRBJ2-7	NA	NA	TGTGCCAGCAGCCCCGGGTCTCCTGAGCAGTACTTC	CASSPGSPEQYF
TRBV3-1/TRBV3-2	TRBJ1-1	NA	TRBD1	TGTGCCAGCAGCCGGGACAGGGGGCTAGGGCCTGAAGCTTTCTTT	CASSRDRGLGPEAFF
TRBV6-2/TRBV6-3	TRBJ1-5	NA	TRBD1	TGTGCCAGCAGTTACGGGACAGGGGGAGGTCAGCCCCAGCATTTT	CASSYGTGGGQPQHF
TRBV29-1	TRBJ1-5	NA	TRBD1	TGCAGCGGCGGACAGGGTGGGGGTCAGCCCCAGCATTTT	CSGGQGGGQPQHF
TRBV10-3	TRBJ1-1	NA	NA	TGTGCCATCAGTGAATCCGCGGGTAACACTGAAGCTTTCTTT	CAISESAGNTEAFF
TRBV30	TRBJ1-2	few	NA	TGTGCCTGGACCGCCGCCTCCCCGGGGGGCTACACCTTC	CAWTAASPGGYTF
TRBV18	TRBJ2-1	NA	NA	TGTGCCAGCTCACCACGGGGTCAGGGCCTCGGGAATGAGCAGTTCTTC	CASSPRGQGLGNEQFF
TRBV6-2/TRBV6-3	TRBJ1-2	once	TRBD1	TGTGCCAGCAGTTTCACCGGGACAGGGGGCAATGGCTACACCTTC	CASSFTGTGGNGYTF
TRBV29-1	TRBJ2-7	NA	NA	TGCAGCGCCCAAGGACTCAGGACCTACGAGCAGTACTTC	CSAQGLRTYEQYF
TRBV5-1	TRBJ1-5	few	NA	TGCGCCAGCAGCTTGGGGCCCAATCAGCCCCAGCATTTT	CASSLGPNQPQHF
TRBV6-2/TRBV6-3	TRBJ2-5	NA	TRBD2	TGTGCCAGCAGTTACGGGCTAGCGGGAGGCAACCAAGAGACCCAGTACTTC	CASSYGLAGGNQETQYF
TRBV11-2	TRBJ2-3	once	NA	TGTGCCGGGGCCCGGGACATCCGGACAGATACGCAGTATTTT	CAGARDIRTDTQYF
TRBV6-5	TRBJ2-2	NA	NA	TGTGCCAGCAGTTACGGGCGGAACACCGGGGAGCTGTTTTTT	CASSYGRNTGELFF
TRBV19	TRBJ1-6	NA	NA	TGTGCCAGTAGTACCCGGGCCAGGGGCTTCGGATCACCCCTCCACTTT	CASSTRARGFGSPLHF
TRBV10-3	TRBJ1-2	once	NA	TGTGCCACGAACAGGGAGCGCTATGGCTACACCTTC	CATNRERYGYTF
TRBV6-6	TRBJ1-5	NA	TRBD1	TGTGCCAGCAGTTACCCCGGGCAGGGGGCTCAGCCCCAGCATTTT	CASSYPGQGAQPQHF
TRBV27	TRBJ2-2	NA	TRBD2	TGTGCCAGCAGCCCCAGCGGGAGCGTGCCCGGGGAGCTGTTTTTT	CASSPSGSVPGELFF
TRBV27	TRBJ1-2	NA	TRBD1	TGTGCCAGCAGTTTATCGGGACAGTCTTCTAACTATGGCTACACCTTC	CASSLSGQSSNYGYTF
TRBV15	TRBJ1-5	NA	NA	TGTGCCACCAGCCCGGGGGGATCGGGTCAGCCCCAGCATTTT	CATSPGGSGQPQHF
TRBV3-1/TRBV3-2	TRBJ2-1	NA	NA	TGTGCCAGCAGCCAAAGGGGCTCCTACAATGAGCAGTTCTTC	CASSQRGSYNEQFF
TRBV14	TRBJ1-3	medium-sized	NA	TGTGCCAGCAGCCCCCTGGGGCCCGTGGGGGGAAACACCATATATTTT	CASSPLGPVGGNTIYF
TRBV3-1/TRBV3-2	TRBJ1-2	few	TRBD1	TGTGCCAGCAGCCAAGACCGCCGGGACAGGGGAGTCTATGGCTACACCTTC	CASSQDRRDRGVYGYTF
TRBV5-1	TRBJ2-1	NA	TRBD2	TGCGCCAGCAGCTTGGACGGCGGGAGCTCCTACAATGAGCAGTTCTTC	CASSLDGGSSYNEQFF
TRBV6-5	TRBJ1-1	NA	TRBD1	TGTGCCAGCAGTTACTGGGGACAGGGGAGCACTGAAGCTTTCTTT	CASSYWGQGSTEAFF